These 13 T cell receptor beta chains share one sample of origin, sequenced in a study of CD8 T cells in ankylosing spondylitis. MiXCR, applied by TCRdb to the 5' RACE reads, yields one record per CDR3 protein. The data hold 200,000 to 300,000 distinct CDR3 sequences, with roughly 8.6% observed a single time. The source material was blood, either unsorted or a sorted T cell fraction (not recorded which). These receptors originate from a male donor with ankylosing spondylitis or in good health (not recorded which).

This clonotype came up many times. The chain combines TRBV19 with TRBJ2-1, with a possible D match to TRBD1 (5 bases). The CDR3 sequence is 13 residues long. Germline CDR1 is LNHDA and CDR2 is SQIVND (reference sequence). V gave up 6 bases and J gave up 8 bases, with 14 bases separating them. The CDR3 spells CASSEGAKYEQFF. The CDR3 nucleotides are TGTGCCAGTAGCGAAGGGGCTAAGTATGAGCAGTTCTTC.

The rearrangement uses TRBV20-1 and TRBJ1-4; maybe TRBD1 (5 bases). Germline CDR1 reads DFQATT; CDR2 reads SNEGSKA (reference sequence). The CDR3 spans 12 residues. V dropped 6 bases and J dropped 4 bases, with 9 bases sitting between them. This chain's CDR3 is CSARDVNEKLFF. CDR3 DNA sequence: TGCAGTGCGAGGGACGTTAATGAAAAACTGTTTTTT.

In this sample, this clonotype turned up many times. The CDR3: CATSGGRVEQPQHF. The DNA for the CDR3 is TGTGCCACCAGTGGGGGCAGGGTCGAGCAGCCCCAGCATTTT. This sequence joins TRBV24-1 and TRBJ1-5; a weak D match, TRBD1 (5 bases). Germline values: CDR1 KGHDR, CDR2 SFDVKD. Trimming took off 5 bases at V and 7 bases at J, with 14 bases between the two ends. The CDR3 is made up of 14 amino acids.

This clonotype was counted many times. CDR3 sequence: CASSPAGGEGDTDTQYF. In DNA form, the CDR3 reads TGTGCCAGCAGTCCTGCAGGGGGAGAGGGGGACACAGATACGCAGTATTTT. The chain couples TRBV2 to TRBJ2-3; TRBD1 aligns across 7 bases. Germline values: CDR1 SNHLY, CDR2 FYNNEI. CDR3 size: 17 residues. The junction had 13 bases not matched to a gene; V was cut back by 5 bases and J by 2 bases. The full variable domain, with the rest looked up from reference TRBV2 and TRBJ2-3, is EPEVTQTPSHQVTQMGQEVILRCVPISNHLYFYWYRQILGQKVEFLVSFYNNEISEKSEIFDDQFSVERPDGSNFTLKIRSTKLEDSAMYFCASSPAGGEGDTDTQYFGPGTRLTVL.

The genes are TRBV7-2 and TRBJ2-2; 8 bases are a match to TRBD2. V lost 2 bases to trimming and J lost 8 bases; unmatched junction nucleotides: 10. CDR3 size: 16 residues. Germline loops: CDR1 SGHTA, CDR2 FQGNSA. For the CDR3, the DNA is TGTGCCAGCAGCTTAACGCCGGGACTAGTGGTTGGGGAGCTGTTTTTT. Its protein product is CASSLTPGLVVGELFF.

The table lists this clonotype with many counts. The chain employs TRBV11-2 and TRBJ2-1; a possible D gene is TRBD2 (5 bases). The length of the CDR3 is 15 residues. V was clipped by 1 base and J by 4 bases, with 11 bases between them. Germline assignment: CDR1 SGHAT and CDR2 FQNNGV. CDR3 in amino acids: CASSLVSDLYNEQFF. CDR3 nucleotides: TGTGCCAGCAGCTTAGTATCGGACTTGTACAATGAGCAGTTCTTC.

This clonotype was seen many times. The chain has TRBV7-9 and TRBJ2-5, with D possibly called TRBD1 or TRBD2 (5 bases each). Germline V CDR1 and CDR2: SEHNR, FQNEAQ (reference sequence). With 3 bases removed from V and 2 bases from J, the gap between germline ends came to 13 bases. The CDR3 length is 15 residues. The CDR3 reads CASSLRGRSQETQYF. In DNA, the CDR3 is TGTGCCAGCAGCTTGAGGGGACGGTCACAAGAGACCCAGTACTTC. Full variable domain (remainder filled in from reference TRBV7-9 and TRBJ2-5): DTGVSQNPRHKITKRGQNVTFRCDPISEHNRLYWYRQTLGQGPEFLTYFQNEAQLEKSRLLSDRFSAERPKGSFSTLEIQRTEQGDSAMYLCASSLRGRSQETQYFGPGTRLLVL.

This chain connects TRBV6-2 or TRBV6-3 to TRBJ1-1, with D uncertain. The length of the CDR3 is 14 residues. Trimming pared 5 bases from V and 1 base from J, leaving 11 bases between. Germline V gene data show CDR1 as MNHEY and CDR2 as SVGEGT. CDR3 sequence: CASSAALGNTEAFF. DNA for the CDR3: TGTGCCAGCAGTGCCGCTTTAGGGAACACTGAAGCTTTCTTT.

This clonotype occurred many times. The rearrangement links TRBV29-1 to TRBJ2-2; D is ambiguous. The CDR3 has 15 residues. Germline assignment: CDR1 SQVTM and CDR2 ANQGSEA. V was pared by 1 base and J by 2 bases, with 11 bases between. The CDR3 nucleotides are TGCAGCGTTGAAGTGGAAAGGTCTAACACCGGGGAGCTGTTTTTT. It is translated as CSVEVERSNTGELFF.

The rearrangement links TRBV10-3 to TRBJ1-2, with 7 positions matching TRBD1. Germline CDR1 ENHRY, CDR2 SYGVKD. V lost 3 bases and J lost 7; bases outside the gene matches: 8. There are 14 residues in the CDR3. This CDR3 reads CAISDGQEVRGYTF. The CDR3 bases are TGTGCCATCAGTGACGGACAGGAGGTCCGTGGCTACACCTTC.

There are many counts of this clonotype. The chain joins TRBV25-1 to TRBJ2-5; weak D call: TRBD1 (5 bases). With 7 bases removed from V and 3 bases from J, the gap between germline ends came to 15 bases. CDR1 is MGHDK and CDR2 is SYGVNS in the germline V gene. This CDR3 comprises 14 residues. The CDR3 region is CASTKRGEKETQYF. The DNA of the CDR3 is TGTGCCAGCACAAAAAGGGGTGAGAAAGAGACCCAGTACTTC.

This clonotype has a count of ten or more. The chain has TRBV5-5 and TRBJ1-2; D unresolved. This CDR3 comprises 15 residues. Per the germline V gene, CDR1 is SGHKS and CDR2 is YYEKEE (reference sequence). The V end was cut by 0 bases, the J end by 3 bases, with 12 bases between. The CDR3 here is CASSLEAEVYYGYTF. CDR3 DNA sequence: TGTGCCAGCAGCTTGGAGGCGGAGGTTTACTATGGCTACACCTTC.

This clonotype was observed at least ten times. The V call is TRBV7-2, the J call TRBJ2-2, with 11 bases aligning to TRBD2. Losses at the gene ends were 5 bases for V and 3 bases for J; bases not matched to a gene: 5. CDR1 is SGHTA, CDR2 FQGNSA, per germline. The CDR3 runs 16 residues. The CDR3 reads CASSLFSGRDTGELFF. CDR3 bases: TGTGCCAGCAGCCTATTTAGCGGGAGGGACACCGGGGAGCTGTTTTTT.